This T cell receptor (beta chain) appears in the sequencing data of a study of T cells in Graves' hyperthyroidism and ophthalmopathy. The study, taken as a whole, reports: Patients with ophthalmopathy were separated from those with stable hyperthyroidism by a 13 V-J model.

In patients aged 18 to 65, hyperthyroidism was newly diagnosed, with duration under 2 months. PBMCs stemmed from 10 ml fresh peripheral blood. In the case of this clonotype: What it binds is not known.

Template material for amplifying TCR beta CDR3 regions consisted of RNA transcripts. A first-round RT-PCR of the TCR CDR3 used the HTBI primer set. MiXCR, run by TCRdb on the multiplex PCR reads, gives a single entry per CDR3 protein. The table records more than 500,000 distinct CDR3 sequences, around 15% of them present only once. The CDR3 consists of 15 residues. Unmatched junction bases numbered 10, after V lost 4 bases and J lost 6 bases. The V gene's germline CDR1 is LNHDA and CDR2 SQIVND (reference sequence). What was sequenced was blood. This chain connects TRBV19 to TRBJ2-7; 9 nucleotides match TRBD1. This receptor was obtained from a woman aged 35 to 49 with Graves' hyperthyroidism. CDR3 amino acids: CASSRKQGAPFEQYF. The CDR3 DNA sequence: TGTGCCAGTAGTAGAAAACAGGGGGCGCCTTTCGAGCAGTACTTC.